This entry describes one TCR beta chain. The antigen remains undetermined. The sample originates from a study of somatic mutations in cytotoxic T cells in rheumatoid arthritis. Notes on the study in general: Patients with a largest CD8+ clone exceeding 20% of CD8+ cells numbered about an eighth of the roughly 65.

Here immunoSEQ multiplex PCR was the method, and the copy in TCRdb shows in-frame clones only, minus some. This table holds approximately 15,000 clones, approximately 75% found once. There are 13 residues in the CDR3. V lost 1 base to trimming and J lost 5 bases; unmatched junction nucleotides: 2. The V gene's germline CDR1 is LGHNT and CDR2 FRNRAP. Sequencing was carried out using CD8+ T cells sorted from blood. The origin of this receptor is an adult with rheumatoid arthritis. The chain has TRBV12-5 and TRBJ2-7, with TRBD1 matching over 7 bases. CDR3 nucleotide sequence: TGTGCTAGTGGTTTGGACAGGGGCCACGAGCAGTACTTC. Translated: CASGLDRGHEQYF.